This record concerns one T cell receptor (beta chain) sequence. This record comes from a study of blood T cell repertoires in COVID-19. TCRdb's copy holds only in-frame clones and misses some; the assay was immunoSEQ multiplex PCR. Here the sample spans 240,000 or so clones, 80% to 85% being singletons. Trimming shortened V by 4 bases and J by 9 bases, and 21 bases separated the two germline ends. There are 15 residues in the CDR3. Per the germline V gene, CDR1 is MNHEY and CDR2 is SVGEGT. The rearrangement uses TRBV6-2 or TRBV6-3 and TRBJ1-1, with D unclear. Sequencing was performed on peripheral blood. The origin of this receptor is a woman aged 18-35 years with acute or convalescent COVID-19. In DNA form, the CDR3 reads TGTGCCAGCAGTTTTCTCCGCAGGAGGGTATTGAAAGCTTTCTTT. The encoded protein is CASSFLRRRVLKAFF.